In this sample, the clone carrying this T cell receptor (beta chain) turned up a few times. Its antigen is still unknown. Each CDR3 protein is one row after TCRdb ran MiXCR on the 5' RACE reads. The repertoire has more than 350,000 distinct CDR3 sequences, approximately 10% of them found once; the top ten carry roughly a sixth. The sample belongs to a study of T cells after yellow fever vaccination. Study-level points and caveats: Clonotypes found in both CD4 and CD8 compartments made up a small share. Highly abundant clonotypes carried over from the bulk population could end up in FACS-sorted repertoires as contaminants.

V was clipped by 6 bases and J by 8 bases; unmatched bases: 5. Per germline, CDR1 SQVTM and CDR2 ANQGSEA. CDR3 length: 12 residues. Sequences were derived from PBMCs, sampled on the day of the first yellow fever vaccination. V usage is TRBV29-1 and J usage is TRBJ2-2; TRBD2 agrees at 8 bases. The source is a man younger than 35 who received the YFV17D yellow fever vaccine. The CDR3 sequence is CSVAGLAGELFF. CDR3 DNA: TGCAGCGTCGCCGGACTAGCTGGGGAGCTGTTTTTT.